Listed below are T cell receptor beta chains from one sample, sequenced in a study of human T cells and chemical hapten exposure. A single record per CDR3 protein comes from TCRdb applying MiXCR to the 5' RACE reads. The profile shows roughly 81,000 distinct CDR3 sequences, 6.5% to 8.5% of them singletons. Every receptor here comes from a male donor in good health. CDR3s include the opening cysteine and the closing phenylalanine or tryptophan. A D gene is named only where the DNA matches it firmly. Some rows have no size entry. The others give once, few or many, or a class for an expanded clone.

CDR3 length	clone size	V gene	J gene	D gene	CDR3 protein	CDR3 DNA
15	many	TRBV25-1	TRBJ2-7	.	CASSDIRVSSYEQYF	TGTGCCAGCAGTGACATCAGGGTATCCTCCTACGAGCAGTACTTC
16	many	TRBV12-3/TRBV12-4	TRBJ2-6	.	CASSAYPGRGANVLTF	TGTGCCAGCAGTGCATACCCCGGTCGAGGGGCCAACGTCCTGACTTTC
12	.	TRBV5-1	TRBJ2-7	.	CANSPGLYEQYF	TGCGCCAACAGCCCAGGACTCTACGAGCAGTACTTC
16	.	TRBV5-5	TRBJ2-1	TRBD1	CASSLSPGQSYNEQFF	TGTGCCAGCAGCCTTTCACCGGGACAGTCCTACAATGAGCAGTTCTTC
15	many	TRBV18	TRBJ2-3	TRBD2	CASSPTLAGTDTQYF	TGTGCCAGCTCACCGACACTAGCGGGCACAGATACGCAGTATTTT
13	few	TRBV7-2	TRBJ1-5	.	CASSREHDQPQHF	TGTGCCAGCAGCCGAGAACATGATCAGCCCCAGCATTTT
14	many	TRBV7-9	TRBJ2-2	.	CASSLGSATGELFF	TGTGCCAGCAGCTTAGGCTCAGCCACCGGGGAGCTGTTTTTT
15	many	TRBV29-1	TRBJ1-2	TRBD1	CSVEPTGTDPYGYTF	TGCAGCGTTGAACCCACGGGGACAGACCCCTATGGCTACACCTTC
15	few	TRBV3-1	TRBJ1-1	.	CASSLVGGEETEAFF	TGTGCCAGCAGTCTGGTGGGGGGAGAAGAGACTGAAGCTTTCTTT
13	few	TRBV25-1	TRBJ2-3	.	CASSASGANTQYF	TGTGCCAGCAGTGCCTCCGGGGCCAATACGCAGTATTTT
13	.	TRBV15	TRBJ2-3	.	CATSRSGFDTQYF	TGTGCCACCAGCAGGTCGGGTTTTGATACGCAGTATTTT
15	.	TRBV7-2	TRBJ1-1	.	CASKAANGAGTEAFF	TGTGCCAGCAAAGCCGCCAACGGGGCTGGCACTGAAGCTTTCTTT
16	few	TRBV24-1	TRBJ2-7	TRBD1	CATYRAKDRSSYEQYF	TGTGCCACTTATCGGGCAAAGGACAGGAGCTCCTACGAGCAGTACTTC
15	.	TRBV12-3/TRBV12-4	TRBJ2-2	TRBD1	CASSLRTGLDGELFF	TGTGCCAGCAGTTTAAGGACAGGGTTAGACGGGGAGCTGTTTTTT
14	many	TRBV12-3/TRBV12-4	TRBJ2-7	TRBD1	CASSLDRGGYEQYF	TGTGCCAGCAGTTTGGACAGGGGCGGCTACGAGCAGTACTTC
12	many	TRBV20-1	TRBJ2-7	.	CSARGDSGGQYF	TGCAGTGCTAGAGGTGATTCCGGCGGGCAGTACTTC
18	few	TRBV3-1	TRBJ1-1	TRBD1	CASSHRQGINWRGTEAFF	TGTGCCAGCAGCCATCGACAGGGTATCAATTGGAGAGGCACTGAAGCTTTCTTT
16	.	TRBV14	TRBJ2-1	.	CASSQGDIGVYNEQFF	TGTGCCAGCAGCCAAGGAGATATTGGGGTCTACAATGAGCAGTTCTTC
15	many	TRBV9	TRBJ1-6	TRBD1	CASSDGTEGGSPLHF	TGTGCCAGCAGCGATGGGACAGAAGGAGGTTCACCCCTCCACTTT
16	many	TRBV9	TRBJ2-3	TRBD2	CASSGTSGGSTDTQYF	TGTGCCAGCAGCGGGACTAGCGGGGGGAGCACAGATACGCAGTATTTT
16	many	TRBV28	TRBJ2-1	TRBD2	CASGGGAAGDYNEQFF	TGTGCCAGCGGGGGTGGGGCAGCGGGGGACTACAATGAGCAGTTCTTC
15	few	TRBV12-3/TRBV12-4	TRBJ1-1	TRBD1	CASSPDRGENTEAFF	TGTGCCAGCAGTCCGGACAGGGGCGAGAACACTGAAGCTTTCTTT
13	many	TRBV20-1	TRBJ2-5	.	CSARGLAEETQYF	TGCAGTGCAAGGGGATTGGCGGAAGAGACCCAGTACTTC
14	.	TRBV11-2	TRBJ1-5	TRBD1	CASSSLQGNQPQHF	TGTGCCAGCAGCTCCTTACAGGGGAATCAGCCCCAGCATTTT
16	few	TRBV29-1	TRBJ2-1	TRBD2	CSVPRTSGSAYNEQFF	TGCAGCGTGCCCCGGACTAGCGGGTCCGCCTACAATGAGCAGTTCTTC
16	many	TRBV4-3	TRBJ1-4	.	CASSQDTGATNEKLFF	TGCGCCAGCAGCCAAGATACTGGGGCAACTAATGAAAAACTGTTTTTT
14	many	TRBV12-3/TRBV12-4	TRBJ1-5	.	CASSLSGGNQPQHF	TGTGCCAGCAGTTTATCAGGCGGGAATCAGCCCCAGCATTTT
14	few	TRBV19	TRBJ1-6	TRBD1	CASTTGTGNSPLHF	TGTGCCAGTACGACCGGGACAGGGAACTCACCCCTCCACTTT
15	.	TRBV20-1	TRBJ2-3	TRBD2	CSARSSGSGVDTQYF	TGCAGTGCTAGGTCCAGCGGGAGTGGGGTAGATACGCAGTATTTT
15	many	TRBV11-2	TRBJ2-2	.	CASSPRQANTGELFF	TGTGCCAGCAGCCCTCGACAGGCGAACACCGGGGAGCTGTTTTTT
15	few	TRBV29-1	TRBJ1-1	TRBD1	CSVVFSQGVFTEAFF	TGCAGCGTTGTCTTCTCACAGGGGGTATTCACTGAAGCTTTCTTT
13	.	TRBV5-4	TRBJ2-3	.	CASSLGISDTQYF	TGTGCCAGCAGCTTGGGTATATCAGATACGCAGTATTTT
15	.	TRBV7-7	TRBJ2-1	TRBD1	CASSPGQGVYNEQFF	TGTGCCAGCAGCCCGGGACAGGGAGTGTACAATGAGCAGTTCTTC
16	many	TRBV7-9	TRBJ2-3	TRBD2	CASRSGTSGRTDTQYF	TGTGCCAGCAGGTCCGGGACTAGCGGGAGAACAGATACGCAGTATTTT
12	.	TRBV10-3	TRBJ1-3	.	CAIPGSGNTIYF	TGTGCCATCCCGGGCTCTGGAAACACCATATATTTT
12	few	TRBV7-9	TRBJ1-2	.	CASSLGIGDRSF	TGTGCCAGCAGCTTAGGAATCGGCGACCGCTCCTTC
13	few	TRBV7-9	TRBJ2-7	TRBD1	CASSLGGQGEQYF	TGTGCCAGCAGCTTAGGGGGACAGGGTGAGCAGTACTTC
15	many	TRBV6-4	TRBJ2-3	TRBD2	CASSERGGSTDTQYF	TGTGCCAGCAGTGAGCGGGGGGGCAGCACAGATACGCAGTATTTT
18	many	TRBV6-5	TRBJ2-3	.	CASSYRSVSGFSADTQYF	TGTGCCAGCAGTTACAGGTCTGTCTCGGGGTTCTCAGCAGATACGCAGTATTTT
16	few	TRBV14	TRBJ2-1	.	CASSQGTGLTYNEQFF	TGTGCCAGCAGCCAAGGAACAGGGCTAACCTACAATGAGCAGTTCTTC
16	many	TRBV7-2	TRBJ2-3	TRBD2	CASSPQGSGGAVTQYF	TGTGCCAGCAGCCCCCAGGGTAGCGGGGGGGCCGTTACGCAGTATTTT
15	few	TRBV25-1	TRBJ1-1	TRBD1	CASSDNTGGRTEAFF	TGTGCCAGCAGTGATAATACAGGGGGGCGGACTGAAGCTTTCTTT
14	few	TRBV10-1	TRBJ2-1	TRBD2	CASSGTSDYNEQFF	TGCGCCAGCAGTGGGACTAGCGACTACAATGAGCAGTTCTTC
15	many	TRBV21-1	TRBJ2-7	.	CASSPGQGEFYEQYF	TGTGCCAGCAGCCCGGGACAGGGGGAATTCTACGAGCAGTACTTC
16	few	TRBV6-6	TRBJ2-3	TRBD2	CASSYGVAGSTDTQYF	TGTGCCAGCAGTTACGGGGTAGCGGGTTCCACAGATACGCAGTATTTT